One T cell receptor beta chain is described in this entry. Antigen unknown. At the Johns Hopkins FTIC core, DNA taken from cultured CD4+ T cells was sequenced by way of the Oncomine TCR Beta short-read assay. One entry per CDR3 protein, called by TCRdb with MiXCR from the PCR reads. This table holds under 15,000 distinct CDR3 sequences, 50% found once. The treatment is: approximately nine-day PBMC culture with coronavirus spike peptide pools or control peptides (ViraFEST assay). With 8.5 to 10 ug/ml peptide pools and 9.5 to 10 IU/ml IL-2, PBMCs were cultured at approximately 2 million per well. The CDR3 extends over 13 amino acids. V was trimmed by 5 bases and J by 7 bases, leaving 13 bases between them. Germline V gene sequence: CDR1 SGHNT, CDR2 YYREEE (reference sequence). This record comes from a study of vaccination and CD4 T cells after COVID-19. Study at large: Cellular stimulation was performed using overlapping spike peptides derived from SARS-CoV-2, HCoV-NL63, HCoV-OC43 and HCoV-229E.

Sequenced sample: CD4+ T cells from blood, cultured in vitro. This receptor was identified in a human donor who had recovered from COVID-19. The rearrangement links TRBV5-4 to TRBJ2-1; D remains ambiguous. CDR3 amino acids: CASRGLVENEQFF. The CDR3, as DNA: TGTGCCAGCAGGGGCTTAGTTGAGAATGAGCAGTTCTTC.